Each of the 17 T cell receptor beta chains below was sequenced from the same sample in a study of blood T cell repertoires in COVID-19. Only in-frame clones appear in the TCRdb table, and some are missing; sequencing was by immunoSEQ multiplex PCR. The sample has 150,000 to 200,000 clones, 88% seen once. The specimen was peripheral blood. The receptors shown here come from a human donor in a cohort sampled during active COVID-19.

The rearrangement joins TRBV6-2 or TRBV6-3 to TRBJ1-2; D is perhaps TRBD1 (5 bases). The V end was cut by 4 bases, the J end by 0 bases, with 15 bases between. The CDR3 consists of 16 residues. Germline-derived CDR1 and CDR2 are MNHEY and SVGEGT. CDR3: CASSSPGGLTNYGYTF. DNA for the CDR3: TGTGCCAGCAGTTCCCCGGGGGGTCTGACTAACTATGGCTACACCTTC.

The rearrangement links TRBV12-3 or TRBV12-4 to TRBJ1-1; TRBD1 might be the D (5 bases). This CDR3 has 13 residues. Trimming left V 3 bases short and J 1 base short, with 6 bases between. As DNA, the CDR3 is TGTGCCAGCAGTTTCAGGGCGAACACTGAAGCTTTCTTT. This sequence encodes CASSFRANTEAFF.

V gene TRBV2 combines with J gene TRBJ1-5; D not resolved. Germline V lookup: CDR1 SNHLY, CDR2 FYNNEI. Trimming cost V 6 bases and J 2 bases, with 17 bases left between them. The CDR3 spans 16 residues. CDR3 coding DNA: TGTGCCAGCAGGCCCACTAGGAGAGGAGGCAATCAGCCCCAGCATTTT. It translates to CASRPTRRGGNQPQHF. Drawing the rest from reference TRBV2 and TRBJ1-5, the complete variable domain is EPEVTQTPSHQVTQMGQEVILRCVPISNHLYFYWYRQILGQKVEFLVSFYNNEISEKSEIFDDQFSVERPDGSNFTLKIRSTKLEDSAMYFCASRPTRRGGNQPQHFGDGTRLSIL.

The chain couples TRBV11-2 to TRBJ1-4, with D uncertain. Germline V lookup: CDR1 SGHAT, CDR2 FQNNGV. V was trimmed by 0 bases and J by 13 bases, leaving 12 bases between them. This CDR3 comprises 13 residues. The CDR3: CASSLEPSGRLFF. The CDR3 region has the DNA TGTGCCAGCAGCTTAGAGCCTAGTGGTAGACTGTTTTTT.

This sequence joins TRBV4-1 and TRBJ2-5; D perhaps matches TRBD2 (6 bases). This CDR3 spans 16 amino acids. In germline, CDR1 is MGHRA, CDR2 YSYEKL. V dropped 4 bases and J dropped 1 base, with 16 bases sitting between them. CDR3 coding DNA: TGCGCCAGCAGCCCGGCCTCCGGCGGGGCCCAAGAGACCCAGTACTTC. Residues: CASSPASGGAQETQYF.

The rearrangement links TRBV18 to TRBJ2-7, with 7 bases aligning to TRBD1. CDR3 length: 14 residues. The ends lost 3 bases at V and 0 bases at J; junction bases unmatched: 2. The germline V gene has CDR1 KGHSH and CDR2 LQKENI. This chain's CDR3 is CASSPGTVSYEQYF. Written as DNA, the CDR3 is TGTGCCAGCTCACCCGGGACAGTCTCCTACGAGCAGTACTTC.

V gene TRBV30 combines with J gene TRBJ2-3; D not certain. V lost 4 bases, J lost 1 base, and 9 bases lay in between. The CDR3 spans 13 residues. Germline CDR1 and CDR2: GTSNPN and SVGIG (reference sequence). The CDR3 DNA sequence: TGTGCCTGGATTAAGCAGGGCACAGATACGCAGTATTTT. Amino acids: CAWIKQGTDTQYF.

The chain recombines TRBV4-1 with TRBJ2-3; D is perhaps TRBD1 (6 bases). The germline V gene encodes CDR1 MGHRA and CDR2 YSYEKL. CDR3 length: 14 amino acids. Between the trimmed V and J ends, which lost 0 bases and 5 bases, there was a span of 9 bases. DNA of the CDR3: TGCGCCAGCAGCCAAGAGGGGGCAGGAGATACGCAGTATTTT. It translates to CASSQEGAGDTQYF.

The chain uses TRBV6-2 or TRBV6-3 and TRBJ1-2, with D possibly matching TRBD1 (5 bases). The CDR3 runs to 14 residues. Germline values: CDR1 MNHEY, CDR2 SVGEGT. V was cut by 0 bases and J by 8 bases, with 13 bases left in between. CDR3 coding DNA: TGTGCCAGCAGTTACTCGGTCCAGGGAGGAGGCTACACCTTC. The encoded protein is CASSYSVQGGGYTF.

V is TRBV5-1 and J is TRBJ2-7; D is possibly TRBD1 (6 bases). Trimming took off 2 bases at V and 3 bases at J, with 12 bases between the two ends. Germline V gene lookup returns CDR1 SGHRS and CDR2 YFSETQ. This CDR3 has 14 residues. The CDR3 reads CASSFGDTRYEQYF. The DNA for the CDR3 is TGCGCCAGCAGCTTCGGGGACACCCGCTACGAGCAGTACTTC.

The V call is TRBV4-2, the J call TRBJ2-3; 7 bases line up with TRBD2. The germline V gene has CDR1 LGHNA and CDR2 YNFKEQ. Germline trimming cut 4 bases from V and 1 base from J; bases unmatched to any gene: 11. The CDR3 consists of 17 residues. The CDR3 sequence is CASSPLDGGRGTDTQYF. In DNA, the CDR3 is TGTGCCAGCAGCCCCCTGGATGGCGGGAGAGGCACAGATACGCAGTATTTT.

This clone turned up a few times. The V and J genes are TRBV10-2 and TRBJ1-6; the D gene is possibly TRBD1 (5 bases). Germline V gene data show CDR1 as WSHSY and CDR2 as SAAADI. This CDR3 has 14 residues. V was pared by 5 bases and J by 11 bases, with 16 bases between. CDR3 in DNA: TGCGCCAGCAGTACGGGGGGGGACGGGCCACCCCTCCACTTT. The encoded protein is CASSTGGDGPPLHF.

The chain is built from TRBV28 and TRBJ1-5; a possible D gene is TRBD1 (6 bases). Germline CDR1 is MDHEN and CDR2 is SYDVKM. V shed 5 bases and J shed 0 bases, with 11 bases lying between them. CDR3 length equals 15 residues. The CDR3 nucleotides read TGTGCCAGCAGTAAGACAGGCCATAGCAATCAGCCCCAGCATTTT. The encoded protein is CASSKTGHSNQPQHF.

V usage is TRBV2 and J usage is TRBJ1-2; 7 positions agree with TRBD1. This CDR3 spans 14 amino acids. The ends lost 6 bases at V and 0 bases at J; junction bases unmatched: 4. Germline V CDR1 and CDR2: SNHLY, FYNNEI. CDR3 in DNA: TGTGCCAGCAGAGGGGGCTGGGCTAACTATGGCTACACCTTC. This gives the protein CASRGGWANYGYTF.

The V gene is TRBV6-1, the J gene TRBJ1-1, with D hard to call. The CDR3 extends over 14 amino acids. Germline CDR1 and CDR2: MNHNS and SASEGT. V was cut by 1 base and J by 0 bases, with 6 bases left in between. The CDR3 is CASSEGHLNTEAFF. The CDR3 coding sequence is TGTGCCAGCAGTGAAGGGCACCTGAACACTGAAGCTTTCTTT.

This CDR3 reads CASSLAGQAFTGELFF. For the CDR3, the DNA is TGCGCCAGCAGCTTGGCGGGACAGGCTTTTACCGGGGAGCTGTTTTTT. The chain couples TRBV5-1 to TRBJ2-2; 8 bases fit TRBD1. J gave up 5 bases and V 0 bases, and 6 bases lay outside the gene matches. Germline V gene data show CDR1 as SGHRS and CDR2 as YFSETQ. CDR3 length: 16 residues.

This chain uses TRBV27 with TRBJ2-7, with TRBD2 as a possible D gene (5 bases). CDR3 length equals 13 residues. In germline, CDR1 is MNHEY, CDR2 SMNVEV (reference sequence). V dropped 8 bases and J dropped 6 bases, with 17 bases sitting between them. CDR3 nucleotides: TGTGCCAGCGGTGTGAGAGTCGGAGGCGAGCAGTACTTC. This translates into CASGVRVGGEQYF.